This T cell receptor beta chain was sequenced in a study of immune cell composition in non-small cell lung cancer (dated by TCRdb to about 2017). Regarding the study in general: Histologic subtype, mostly lung adenocarcinoma or squamous cell carcinoma, was determined with H&E together with p63, CK5, Napsin A and TTF-1 immunohistochemistry. Using Adaptive Biotechnologies, the researchers ran TCR-beta sequencing on 34 paired NSCLC tumour and non-adjacent lung specimens, along with just over 25 tumour-only specimens. Supplementary cohort #1 consisted of 9 to 11 lung adenocarcinoma cases with paired tumour/lung TCR-beta sequencing and with TIL populations generated to assess tumour reactivity. The subtype comparisons left out a handful of tumour specimens with TCR-beta data because those specimens were rare histological subtypes.

Notes on this clone: Its antigen specificity is not known. Base qualities are not recorded, but no much larger clone differs from it by a single base.

Non-adjacent lung tissue from the same patient, taken as far from the tumour as possible and at least 3 cm away, was used for the normal lung samples. From frozen aliquots of unsorted single-cell suspensions, genomic DNA was isolated using the QIAamp DNA kit. Tissues were received within 2 hours of resection and were immediately processed into single-cell suspensions. Tissue was broken up mechanically, digested enzymatically with DNase I, collagenase I and hyaluronidase for under 35 minutes at 37 degrees C, and then filtered and RBC-lysed. A two-step multiplex PCR was used to amplify TCR-beta CDR3 regions from genomic DNA, and Illumina-compatible adaptors were added in the second step. As a commercial immunoSEQ service, TCR-beta immunosequencing was carried out on an Illumina platform. For the original study's pipeline: Repertoires were summarised as Top 10 Clones, the percentage of T-cell templates from the ten most frequent sequences, and productive clonality. Productive clonality had a range of 0 to 1, where 1 means a monoclonal population. Tumour-associated clones were defined as sequences comprising at least 0.1% of tumour T-cell templates but absent from matched non-adjacent lung, identified via log10 scatter plots. Two-group comparisons used Student's t-tests, stages used ANOVA, and relationships used linear regression, analysed in GraphPad Prism7 and R. TCRdb obtained this table from immuneACCESS and retained in-frame rearrangements with V and J assigned. These tables miss some clones; where compared with another copy, unresolved V genes account for less than half of the shortfall, and the remainder is unexplained. The V and J calls and the clone size are those of that table, but D and trimming were determined from the DNA. For this sample there are about 2,500 clones; roughly three quarters appear just once. The top ten constitute about 30% of the sample.

Findings and caveats that apply to the study as a whole: The reactivity cohort included only about nine cases, and whether tumour-reactive clones share sequences with the dominant in vivo tumour-associated clones was not shown. Smoking pack-years did not significantly correlate with tumour TCR-beta clonality. In ten to eleven adenocarcinoma cases, a strong correlation was found between maximal tumour-associated clone frequency and TIL tumour reactivity, whereas no such correlation was found between overall clonality and TIL tumour reactivity. Tumour-associated clones >0.5% were found in nearly half of NSCLC cases, namely in around 36% of adenocarcinomas versus 60% to 85% of squamous carcinomas.

V is pruned by 4 bases and J by 2 bases, leaving 9 bases of the junction without a gene match. From the germline V gene, CDR1 is SGDLS and CDR2 is YYNGEE. Including cysteine and phenylalanine, the CDR3 has 15 amino acids. Only CDR3 DNA remains: 45 bases, in frame from the first base. This sequence was found in a human donor with non-small cell lung cancer. The chain is assembled from TRBV9 and TRBJ2-7; 7 nucleotides in the junction match TRBD1. Material: non-adjacent lung tissue. The DNA is TGTGCCAGCAGCTTAACCGGGACAGATGCCTACGAGCAGTACTTC. It encodes CASSLTGTDAYEQYF.